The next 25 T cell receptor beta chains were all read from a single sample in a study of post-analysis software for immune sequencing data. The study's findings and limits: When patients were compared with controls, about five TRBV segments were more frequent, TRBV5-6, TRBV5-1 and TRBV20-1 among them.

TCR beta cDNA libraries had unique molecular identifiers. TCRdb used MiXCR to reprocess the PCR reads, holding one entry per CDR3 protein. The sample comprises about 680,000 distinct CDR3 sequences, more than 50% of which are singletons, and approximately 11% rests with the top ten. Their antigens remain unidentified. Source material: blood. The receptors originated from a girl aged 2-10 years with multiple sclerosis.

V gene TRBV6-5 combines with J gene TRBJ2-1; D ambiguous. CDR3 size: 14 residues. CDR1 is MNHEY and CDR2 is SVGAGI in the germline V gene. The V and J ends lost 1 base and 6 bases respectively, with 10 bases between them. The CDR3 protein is CASSYFGSSNEQFF. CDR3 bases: TGTGCCAGCAGTTACTTTGGTAGCTCCAATGAGCAGTTCTTC.

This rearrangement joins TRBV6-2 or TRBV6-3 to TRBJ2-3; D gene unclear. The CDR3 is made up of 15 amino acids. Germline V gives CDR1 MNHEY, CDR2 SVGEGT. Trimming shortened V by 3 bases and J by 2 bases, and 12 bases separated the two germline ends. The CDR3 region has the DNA TGTGCCAGCAGTTATGGCCGCGGCCTCACAGATACGCAGTATTTT. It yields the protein CASSYGRGLTDTQYF.

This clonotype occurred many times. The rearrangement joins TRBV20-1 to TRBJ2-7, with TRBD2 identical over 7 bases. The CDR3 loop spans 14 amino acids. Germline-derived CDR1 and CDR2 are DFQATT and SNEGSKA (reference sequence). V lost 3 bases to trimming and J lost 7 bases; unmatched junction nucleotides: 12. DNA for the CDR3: TGCAGTGCTAGTCCCGGGACTACCCTCGGGGAGCAGTACTTC. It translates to CSASPGTTLGEQYF.

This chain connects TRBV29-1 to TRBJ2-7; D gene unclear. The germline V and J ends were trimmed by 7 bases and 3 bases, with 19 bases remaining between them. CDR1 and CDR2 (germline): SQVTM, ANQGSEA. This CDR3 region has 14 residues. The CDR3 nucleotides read TGCAGCGCTGATCTACGAGGAGAACTCTACGAGCAGTACTTC. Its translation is CSADLRGELYEQYF.

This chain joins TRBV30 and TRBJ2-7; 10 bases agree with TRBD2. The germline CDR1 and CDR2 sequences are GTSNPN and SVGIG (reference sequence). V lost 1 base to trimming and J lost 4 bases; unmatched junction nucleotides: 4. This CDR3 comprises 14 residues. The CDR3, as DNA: TGTGCCTGGAGTGCCCTTAGCGGGGGGTACGAGCAGTACTTC. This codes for CAWSALSGGYEQYF.

CDR3 in DNA: TGTGCCAGCAGTCCTCTACAGGGGAGGGAGACCCAGTACTTC. This codes for CASSPLQGRETQYF. The rearrangement uses TRBV27 and TRBJ2-5; the D gene is possibly TRBD1 (7 bases). Germline loops: CDR1 MNHEY, CDR2 SMNVEV (reference sequence). The CDR3 extends over 14 amino acids. V lost 5 bases and J 5 bases, leaving 15 bases between the germline ends.

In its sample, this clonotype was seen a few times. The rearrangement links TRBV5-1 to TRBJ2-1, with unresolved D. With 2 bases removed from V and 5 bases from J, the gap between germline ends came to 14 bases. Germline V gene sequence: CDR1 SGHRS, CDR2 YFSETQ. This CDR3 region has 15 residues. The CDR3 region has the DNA TGCGCCAGCAGCTTATCTGGTGGAAGTCACAATGAGCAGTTCTTC. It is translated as CASSLSGGSHNEQFF.

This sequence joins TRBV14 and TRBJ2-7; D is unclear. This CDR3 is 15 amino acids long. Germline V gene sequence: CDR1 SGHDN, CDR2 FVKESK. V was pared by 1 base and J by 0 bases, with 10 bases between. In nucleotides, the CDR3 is TGTGCCAGCAGCCAAGTCGCTGGCAGCTCCTACGAGCAGTACTTC. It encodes CASSQVAGSSYEQYF.

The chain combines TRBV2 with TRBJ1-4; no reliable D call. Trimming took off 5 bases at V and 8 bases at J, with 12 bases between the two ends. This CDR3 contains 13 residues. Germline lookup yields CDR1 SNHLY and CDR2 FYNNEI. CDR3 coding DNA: TGTGCCAGCAGTCCGCGGATTGAAGAAAAACTGTTTTTT. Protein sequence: CASSPRIEEKLFF.

Written as DNA, the CDR3 is TGTGCCAGCAGCCGGTGGGGACAGACCTACGAGCAGTACTTC. Amino acids: CASSRWGQTYEQYF. The chain combines TRBV7-9 with TRBJ2-7; 7 bases agree with TRBD1. Trimming took 5 bases from V and 2 from J; bases not matched to a gene: 6. This CDR3 comprises 14 residues. Germline-derived CDR1 and CDR2 are SEHNR and FQNEAQ (reference sequence).

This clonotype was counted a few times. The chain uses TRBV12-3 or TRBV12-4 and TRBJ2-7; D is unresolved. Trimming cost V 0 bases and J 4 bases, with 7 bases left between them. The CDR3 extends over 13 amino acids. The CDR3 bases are TGTGCCAGCAGTTTAGCCAGGAATTACGAGCAGTACTTC. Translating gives CASSLARNYEQYF.

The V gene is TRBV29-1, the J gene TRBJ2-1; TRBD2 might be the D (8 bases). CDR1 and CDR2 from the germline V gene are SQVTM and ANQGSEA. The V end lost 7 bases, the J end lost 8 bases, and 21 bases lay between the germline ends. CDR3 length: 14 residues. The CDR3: CSAGGRGPFYEQFF. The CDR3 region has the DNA TGCAGCGCGGGGGGGAGGGGGCCGTTCTATGAGCAGTTCTTC.

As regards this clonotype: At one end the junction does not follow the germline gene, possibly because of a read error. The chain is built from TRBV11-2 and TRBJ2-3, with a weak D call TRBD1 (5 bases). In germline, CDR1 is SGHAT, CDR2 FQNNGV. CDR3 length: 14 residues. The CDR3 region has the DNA TGTGCCAGCAGCTCCCCCGTGGGCACAGGTACGCAGTATTTT. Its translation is CASSSPVGTGTQYF.

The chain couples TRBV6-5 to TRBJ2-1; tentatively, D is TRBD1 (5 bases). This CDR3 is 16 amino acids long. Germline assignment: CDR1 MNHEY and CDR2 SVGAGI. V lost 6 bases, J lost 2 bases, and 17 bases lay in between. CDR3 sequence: CASSPDSLGPYNEQFF. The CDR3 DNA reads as TGTGCCAGCAGCCCTGACAGTCTGGGCCCCTACAATGAGCAGTTCTTC.

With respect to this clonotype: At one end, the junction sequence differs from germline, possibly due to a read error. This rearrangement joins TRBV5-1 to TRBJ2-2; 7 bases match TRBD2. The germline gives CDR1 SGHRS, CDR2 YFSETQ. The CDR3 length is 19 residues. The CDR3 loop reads CASSSRLGGRGRYTWELFF. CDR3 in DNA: TGCGCCAGCAGCAGCCGACTAGGCGGGAGAGGTCGGTACACCTGGGAGCTGTTTTTT. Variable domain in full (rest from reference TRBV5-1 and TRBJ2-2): KAGVTQTPRYLIKTRGQQVTLSCSPISGHRSVSWYQQTPGQGLQFLFEYFSETQRNKGNFPGRFSGRQFSNSRSEMNVSTLELGDSALYLCASSSRLGGRGRYTWELFFGEGSRLTVL.

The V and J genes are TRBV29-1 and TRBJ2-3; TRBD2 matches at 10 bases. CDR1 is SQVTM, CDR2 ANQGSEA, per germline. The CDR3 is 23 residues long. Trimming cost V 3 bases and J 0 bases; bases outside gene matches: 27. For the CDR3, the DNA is TGCAGCGTTGACGGAGATGACAGGGTGGTGTCTACTCTAGCGGGGGACAGCACAGATACGCAGTATTTT. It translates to CSVDGDDRVVSTLAGDSTDTQYF.

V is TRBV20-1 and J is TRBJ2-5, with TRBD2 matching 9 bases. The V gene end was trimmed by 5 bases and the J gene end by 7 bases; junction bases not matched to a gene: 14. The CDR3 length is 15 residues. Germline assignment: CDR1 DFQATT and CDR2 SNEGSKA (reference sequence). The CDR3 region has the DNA TGCAGTGCTCTAGTAGCGGGGGACTCGTATGGGACCCAGTACTTC. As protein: CSALVAGDSYGTQYF.

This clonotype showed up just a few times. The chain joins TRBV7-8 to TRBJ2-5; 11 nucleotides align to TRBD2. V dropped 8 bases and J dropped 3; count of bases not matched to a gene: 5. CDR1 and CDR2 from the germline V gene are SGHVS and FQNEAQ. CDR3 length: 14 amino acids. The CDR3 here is CASGSGRAEETQYF. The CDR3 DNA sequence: TGTGCCAGCGGTAGCGGGAGGGCCGAAGAGACCCAGTACTTC.

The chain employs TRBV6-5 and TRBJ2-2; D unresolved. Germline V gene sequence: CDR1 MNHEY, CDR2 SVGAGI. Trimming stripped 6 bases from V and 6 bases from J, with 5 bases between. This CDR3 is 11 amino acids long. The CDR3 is CASRSAGELFF. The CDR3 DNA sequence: TGTGCCAGCAGATCGGCCGGGGAGCTGTTTTTT.

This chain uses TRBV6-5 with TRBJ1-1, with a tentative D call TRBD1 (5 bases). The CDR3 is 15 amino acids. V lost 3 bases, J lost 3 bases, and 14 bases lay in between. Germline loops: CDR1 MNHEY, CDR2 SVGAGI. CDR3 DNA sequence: TGTGCCAGCAGTTATGGGATAGGAGGGGACACTGAAGCTTTCTTT. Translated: CASSYGIGGDTEAFF.

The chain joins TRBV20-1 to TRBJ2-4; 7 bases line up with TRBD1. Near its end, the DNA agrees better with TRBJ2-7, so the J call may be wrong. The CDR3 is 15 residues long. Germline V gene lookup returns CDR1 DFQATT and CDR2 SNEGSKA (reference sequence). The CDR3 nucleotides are TGCAGTGCTAGACAGTACCGGACAGGCGCCTACGAGCAGTACTTC. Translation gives CSARQYRTGAYEQYF.

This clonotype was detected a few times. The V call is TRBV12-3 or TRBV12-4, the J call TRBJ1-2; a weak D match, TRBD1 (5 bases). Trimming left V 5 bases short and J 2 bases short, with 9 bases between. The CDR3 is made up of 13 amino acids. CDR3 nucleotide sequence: TGTGCCAGCAGTGGCGGGACCAACTATGGCTACACCTTC. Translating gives CASSGGTNYGYTF.

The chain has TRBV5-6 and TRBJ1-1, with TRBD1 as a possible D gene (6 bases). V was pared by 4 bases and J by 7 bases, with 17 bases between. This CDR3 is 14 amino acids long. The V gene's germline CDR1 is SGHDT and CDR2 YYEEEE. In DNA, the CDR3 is TGTGCCAGCAGCCCCGGAGGGGGGTTGGTTGAAGCTTTCTTT. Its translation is CASSPGGGLVEAFF.

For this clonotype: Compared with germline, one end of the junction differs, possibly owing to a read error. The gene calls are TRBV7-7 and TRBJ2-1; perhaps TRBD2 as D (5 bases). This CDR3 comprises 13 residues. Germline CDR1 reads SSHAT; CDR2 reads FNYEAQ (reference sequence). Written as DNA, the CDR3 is TGTGCTAGCAGCCCGGGCGGGCATGATGAGCAGTTCTTC. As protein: CASSPGGHDEQFF.

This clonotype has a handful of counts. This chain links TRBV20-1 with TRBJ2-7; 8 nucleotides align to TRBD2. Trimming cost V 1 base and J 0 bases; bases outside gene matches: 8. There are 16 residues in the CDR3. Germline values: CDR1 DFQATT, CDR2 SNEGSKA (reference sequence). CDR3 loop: CSARAASLAASYEQYF. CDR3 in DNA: TGCAGTGCTAGAGCCGCATCACTAGCGGCCTCCTACGAGCAGTACTTC.